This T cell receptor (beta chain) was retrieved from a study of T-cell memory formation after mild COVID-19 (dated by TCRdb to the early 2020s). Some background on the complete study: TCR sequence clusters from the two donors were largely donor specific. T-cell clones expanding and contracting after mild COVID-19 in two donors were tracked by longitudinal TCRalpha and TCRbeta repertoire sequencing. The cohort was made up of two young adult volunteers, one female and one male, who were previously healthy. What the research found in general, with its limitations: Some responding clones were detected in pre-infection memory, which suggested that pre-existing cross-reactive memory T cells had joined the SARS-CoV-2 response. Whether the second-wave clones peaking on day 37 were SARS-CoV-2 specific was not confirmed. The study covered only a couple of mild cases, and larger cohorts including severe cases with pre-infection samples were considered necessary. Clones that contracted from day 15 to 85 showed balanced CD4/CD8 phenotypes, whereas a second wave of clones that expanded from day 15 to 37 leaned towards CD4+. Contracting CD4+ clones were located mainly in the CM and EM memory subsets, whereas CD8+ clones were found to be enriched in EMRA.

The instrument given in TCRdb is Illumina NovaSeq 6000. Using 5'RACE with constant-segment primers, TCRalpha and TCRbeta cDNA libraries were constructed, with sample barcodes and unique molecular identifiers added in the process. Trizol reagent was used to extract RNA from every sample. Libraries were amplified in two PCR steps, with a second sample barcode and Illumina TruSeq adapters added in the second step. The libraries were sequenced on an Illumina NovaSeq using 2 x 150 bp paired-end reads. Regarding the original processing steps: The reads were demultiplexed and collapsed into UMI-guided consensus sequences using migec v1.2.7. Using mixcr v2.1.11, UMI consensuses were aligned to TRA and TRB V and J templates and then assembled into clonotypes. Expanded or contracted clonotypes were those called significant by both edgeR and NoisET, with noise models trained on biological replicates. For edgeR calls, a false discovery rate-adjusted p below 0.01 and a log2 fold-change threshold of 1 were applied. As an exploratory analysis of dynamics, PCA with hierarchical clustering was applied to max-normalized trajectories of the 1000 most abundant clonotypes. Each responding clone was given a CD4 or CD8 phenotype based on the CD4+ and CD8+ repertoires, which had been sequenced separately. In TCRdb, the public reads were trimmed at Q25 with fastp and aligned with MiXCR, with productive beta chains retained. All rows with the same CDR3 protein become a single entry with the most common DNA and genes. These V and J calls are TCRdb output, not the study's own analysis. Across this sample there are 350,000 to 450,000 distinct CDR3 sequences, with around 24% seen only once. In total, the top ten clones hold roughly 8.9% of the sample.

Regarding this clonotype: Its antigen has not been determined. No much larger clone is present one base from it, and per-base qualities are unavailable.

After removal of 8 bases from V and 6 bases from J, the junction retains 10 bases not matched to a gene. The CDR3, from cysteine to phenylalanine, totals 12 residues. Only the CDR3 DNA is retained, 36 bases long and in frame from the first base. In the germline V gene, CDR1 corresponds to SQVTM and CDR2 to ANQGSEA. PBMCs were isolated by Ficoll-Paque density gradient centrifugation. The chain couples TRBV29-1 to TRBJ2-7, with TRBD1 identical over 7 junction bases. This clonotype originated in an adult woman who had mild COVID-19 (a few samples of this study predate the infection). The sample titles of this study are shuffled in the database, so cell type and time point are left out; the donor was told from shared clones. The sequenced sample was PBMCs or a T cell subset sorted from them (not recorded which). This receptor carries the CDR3 CSTWGTASEQYF. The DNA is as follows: TGCAGCACCTGGGGGACAGCCAGCGAGCAGTACTTC.